This T cell receptor (beta chain) was sequenced in a study of OX40 agonist ivuxolimab in advanced cancers. V gave up 1 base and J gave up 7 bases, with 25 bases separating them. Germline V gives CDR1 SGHAT, CDR2 FQNNGV. The CDR3 contains 18 residues. The assay was immunoSEQ multiplex PCR, and TCRdb's table has in-frame clones only and misses some. The table includes 23,000 or so clones, 83% detected once. The J gene is TRBJ1-1, the V gene TRBV11-2; TRBD1 might be the D (5 bases). The TCR sequence derives from an adult with an advanced solid tumor such as melanoma, head and neck, liver or kidney cancer. The starting material was CD4+ or CD8+ T cells sorted from blood, obtained in a trial of the OX40 agonist ivuxolimab. The CDR3 DNA is TGTGCCAGCAGCTTAGGGTTTCGGGAACGGGGCAGGTGGAATGAAGCTTTCTTT. Residues: CASSLGFRERGRWNEAFF.